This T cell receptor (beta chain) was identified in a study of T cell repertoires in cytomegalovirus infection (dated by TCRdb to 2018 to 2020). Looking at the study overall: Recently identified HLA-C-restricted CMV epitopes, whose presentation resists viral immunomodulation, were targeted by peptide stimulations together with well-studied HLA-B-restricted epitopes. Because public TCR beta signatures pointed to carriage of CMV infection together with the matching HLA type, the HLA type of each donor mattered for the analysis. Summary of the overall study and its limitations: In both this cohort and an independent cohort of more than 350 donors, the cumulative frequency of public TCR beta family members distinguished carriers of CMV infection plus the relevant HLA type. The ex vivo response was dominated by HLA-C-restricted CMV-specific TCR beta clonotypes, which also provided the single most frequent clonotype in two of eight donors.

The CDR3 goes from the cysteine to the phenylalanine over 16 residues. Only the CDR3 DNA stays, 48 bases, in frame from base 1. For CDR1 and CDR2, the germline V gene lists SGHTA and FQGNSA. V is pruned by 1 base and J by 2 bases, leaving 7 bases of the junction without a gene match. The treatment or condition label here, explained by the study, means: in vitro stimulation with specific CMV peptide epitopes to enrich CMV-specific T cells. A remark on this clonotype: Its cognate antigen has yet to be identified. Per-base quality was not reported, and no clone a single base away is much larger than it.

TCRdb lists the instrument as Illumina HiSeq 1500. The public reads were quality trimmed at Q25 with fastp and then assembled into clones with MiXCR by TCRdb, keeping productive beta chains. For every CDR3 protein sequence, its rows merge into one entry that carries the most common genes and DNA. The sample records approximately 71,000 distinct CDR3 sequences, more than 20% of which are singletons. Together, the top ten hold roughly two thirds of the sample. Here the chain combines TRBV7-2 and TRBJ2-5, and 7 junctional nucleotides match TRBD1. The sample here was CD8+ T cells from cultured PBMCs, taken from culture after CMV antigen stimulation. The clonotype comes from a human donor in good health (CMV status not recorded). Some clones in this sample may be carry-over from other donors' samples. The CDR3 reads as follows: CASSLGGQAFQETQYF. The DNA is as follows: TGTGCCAGCAGCTTAGGAGGACAGGCCTTTCAAGAGACCCAGTACTTC.